This T cell receptor beta chain was sequenced during a study of T cell responses to AZD1222 COVID-19 vaccine. Study findings and constraints: The study found Spike-specific TCR breadth and depth rose after two AZD1222 doses.

TCRdb's copy holds only in-frame clones and misses some; the assay was immunoSEQ multiplex PCR. The data contain 90,000 to 95,000 clones, around nine tenths of them singletons. Trimming pared 2 bases from V and 0 bases from J, leaving 8 bases between. This CDR3 spans 15 amino acids. Germline V CDR1 and CDR2: SGHAT, FQNNGV. Comments on this clone: Its specificity is not known.

The sequence was collected from an adult who received the AZD1222 COVID-19 vaccine. The V gene is TRBV11-2, the J gene TRBJ1-5; a weak D match, TRBD1 (5 bases). The material sequenced was peripheral blood, taken 28 days after the second AZD1222 dose. The CDR3, as DNA: TGTGCCAGCAGCTTAACGGGGGATAGCAATCAGCCCCAGCATTTT. As protein: CASSLTGDSNQPQHF.